The 20 T cell receptor beta chains below come from one sample, sequenced in a study of OX40 agonist ivuxolimab in advanced cancers. The protocol was immunoSEQ multiplex PCR, while the TCRdb copy is restricted to in-frame clones and leaves out a portion. There are approximately 58,000 clones in the sample; about four fifths occur only once, and approximately 1.1% lies in the top ten. Source: CD4+ or CD8+ T cells sorted from blood, taken in a trial of the OX40 agonist ivuxolimab. These receptors all come from an adult with an advanced solid tumor such as melanoma, head and neck, liver or kidney cancer.

This chain links TRBV4-2 with TRBJ2-3; tentatively, D is TRBD1 or TRBD2 (5 bases each). The V end was cut by 2 bases, the J end by 0 bases, with 12 bases between. The length of the CDR3 is 16 residues. CDR1 is LGHNA and CDR2 is YNFKEQ in the germline V gene. The CDR3 DNA reads TGTGCCAGCAGCCAAACCGGGACGACTAGCACAGATACGCAGTATTTT. Its protein product is CASSQTGTTSTDTQYF.

The J gene is TRBJ2-7, the V gene TRBV6-6; TRBD1 aligns across 7 bases. Germline V gene data show CDR1 as MNHNY and CDR2 as SVGAGI (reference sequence). The CDR3 is 13 amino acids. V trimming: 6 bases; J trimming: 0 bases; junction bases outside the gene matches: 2. The CDR3 DNA reads as TGTGCCAGCAGCCGGACAGGCTCCTACGAGCAGTACTTC. Its protein product is CASSRTGSYEQYF.

Remarks on this clone: The junction shows a germline mismatch at one end, possibly a read error. Other nucleotide sequences in the sample specify the same CDR3. As DNA, the CDR3 is TGTGCCAGCAACCCGGACAGGGCCGCCACTGAAGCTTTTTTT. Its translation: CASNPDRAATEAFF. The chain joins TRBV28 to TRBJ1-1, with TRBD1 matching over 8 bases. The CDR3 totals 14 residues. Germline CDR1 MDHEN, CDR2 SYDVKM.

This rearrangement joins TRBV4-1 to TRBJ1-5, with D tentatively TRBD1 (5 bases). Trimming left V 4 bases short and J 0 bases short, with 10 bases between. The CDR3 length is 15 residues. In germline, CDR1 is MGHRA, CDR2 YSYEKL. The CDR3 nucleotides read TGCGCCAGCAGCCCCACCCAGGGTAGCAATCAGCCCCAGCATTTT. It codes for CASSPTQGSNQPQHF.

Note on this clone: An end of the junction differs from the germline gene, which may be a read error. The rearrangement joins TRBV28 to TRBJ2-1; 7 bases agree with TRBD2. Germline CDR1 reads MDHEN; CDR2 reads SYDVKM. This CDR3 has 13 amino acids. CDR3 protein: CASSLNRMSGTIF. CDR3 in DNA: TGTGCCAGCAGTTTGAACAGAATGAGCGGGACGATCTTC. Full variable domain (missing parts from reference TRBV28 and TRBJ2-1): DVKVTQSSRYLVKRTGEKVFLECVQDMDHENMFWYRQDPGLGLRLIYFSYDVKMKEKGDIPEGYSVSREKKERFSLILESASTNQTSMYLCASSLNRMSGTIFGPGTRLTVL.

This clone was seen just once. The chain has TRBV6-5 and TRBJ1-5, with TRBD1 matching 10 bases. The CDR3 has 15 amino acids. Germline V lookup: CDR1 MNHEY, CDR2 SVGAGI. V trimming: 6 bases; J trimming: 6 bases; junction bases outside the gene matches: 8. Written as DNA, the CDR3 is TGTGCCAGCAGCGAGGGACAGGGGATTATTCAGCCCCAGCATTTT. Encoded protein: CASSEGQGIIQPQHF.

This clone was detected only once. The V call is TRBV7-8, the J call TRBJ1-1; D gene uncertain. The germline V gene encodes CDR1 SGHVS and CDR2 FQNEAQ. The V gene lost 3 bases and the J gene lost 0 bases, with 5 bases spanning the gap. This CDR3 has 13 residues. The DNA of the CDR3 is TGTGCCAGCAGCTTCGAACTGAACACTGAAGCTTTCTTT. Protein: CASSFELNTEAFF.

This clone was seen only a few times. The chain links TRBV29-1 to TRBJ1-1, with D hard to call. Trimming shortened V by 5 bases and J by 4 bases, and 8 bases separated the two germline ends. Germline lookup yields CDR1 SQVTM and CDR2 ANQGSEA. CDR3 length equals 11 residues. The DNA for the CDR3 is TGCAGCGTTATGGAGTTCACTGAAGCTTTCTTT. Translated: CSVMEFTEAFF.

The rearrangement links TRBV11-3 to TRBJ2-3; 14 bases line up with TRBD2. There are 16 residues in the CDR3. Trimming at V came to 3 bases and at J to 5 bases, leaving 4 bases not matched to a gene. The germline V gene has CDR1 SGHNT and CDR2 YENEEA. CDR3 DNA: TGTGCCAGCAGCTTGGGACTAGCGGGAGTAGTAGATACGCAGTATTTT. This translates into CASSLGLAGVVDTQYF.

CDR3 nucleotides: TGTGCCAGTAGTATGGCCTTGGATCGCAATGAGCAGTTCTTC. Amino acids: CASSMALDRNEQFF. The chain recombines TRBV19 with TRBJ2-1, with D uncertain. V lost 3 bases to trimming and J lost 6 bases, with 12 bases between them. Looked up from germline, CDR1 is LNHDA and CDR2 is SQIVND (reference sequence). The CDR3 extends over 14 amino acids.

This clone has a handful of counts. The J gene is TRBJ1-1, the V gene TRBV28; perhaps TRBD1 as D (5 bases). The germline V gene encodes CDR1 MDHEN and CDR2 SYDVKM. The CDR3 loop spans 13 amino acids. V was trimmed by 8 bases and J by 0 bases, leaving 10 bases between them. The CDR3 DNA reads as TGTGCCAGCCTCCGGACACTGAACACTGAAGCTTTCTTT. Its protein product is CASLRTLNTEAFF.

This sequence joins TRBV2 and TRBJ2-1; possibly TRBD1 or TRBD2 for D (5 bases each). Trimming took 7 bases from V and 4 from J, leaving 11 bases between them. This CDR3 is 13 amino acids long. Germline-derived CDR1 and CDR2 are SNHLY and FYNNEI. CDR3 protein: CASNPGGYNEQFF. CDR3 DNA sequence: TGTGCCAGCAATCCTGGGGGATACAATGAGCAGTTCTTC.

The J gene is TRBJ1-6, the V gene TRBV6-5; no clear D. CDR3 size: 14 residues. Germline loops: CDR1 MNHEY, CDR2 SVGAGI. Trimming removed 6 bases from V and 8 bases from J, with 14 bases in between. CDR3 loop: CASRRQVTDSPLHF. The CDR3 bases are TGTGCCAGCAGGCGCCAGGTGACTGATTCACCCCTCCACTTT.

This clone has more than one count but fewer than ten. The V gene is TRBV5-4, the J gene TRBJ2-7; tentative D call: TRBD2 (6 bases). Germline V CDR1 and CDR2: SGHNT, YYREEE (reference sequence). Between the trimmed V and J ends, which lost 0 bases and 3 bases, there was a span of 10 bases. The CDR3 spans 14 residues. The CDR3 loop reads CASSLEAGRYEQYF. In nucleotides, the CDR3 is TGTGCCAGCAGCTTGGAAGCGGGTCGCTACGAGCAGTACTTC.

V gene TRBV9 combines with J gene TRBJ2-1, with a weak D call TRBD2 (6 bases). This CDR3 is built from 18 residues. V was shortened by 0 bases and J by 4 bases, with 20 bases between the two germline ends. From germline, CDR1 is SGDLS and CDR2 YYNGEE. The CDR3 DNA reads as TGTGCCAGCAGCGTAGGATTAGGAGGGACTGTAAATTACAATGAGCAGTTCTTC. It specifies CASSVGLGGTVNYNEQFF.

The table lists this clone with a few counts. Other DNA sequences within the sample encode an identical CDR3. This chain joins TRBV5-1 and TRBJ2-2; TRBD1 matches 7 bases. The CDR3 extends over 14 amino acids. Trimming at V came to 0 bases and at J to 6 bases, leaving 2 bases not matched to a gene. Per the germline V gene, CDR1 is SGHRS and CDR2 is YFSETQ. For the CDR3, the DNA is TGCGCCAGCAGCTTGGGCCAGGGGGCCGGGGAGCTGTTTTTT. Translation: CASSLGQGAGELFF.

J is TRBJ1-5 and V is TRBV6-1, with D hard to call. The V gene's germline CDR1 is MNHNS and CDR2 SASEGT. The V end lost 6 bases, the J end lost 3 bases, and 9 bases lay between the germline ends. This CDR3 comprises 13 residues. CDR3 nucleotide sequence: TGTGCCAGCAGCTGGACTTTCAATCAGCCCCAGCATTTT. Its translation: CASSWTFNQPQHF.

The rearrangement joins TRBV30 to TRBJ1-3; no reliable D call. CDR1 and CDR2 from the germline V gene are GTSNPN and SVGIG (reference sequence). The V gene lost 4 bases and the J gene lost 4 bases, with 11 bases spanning the gap. This CDR3 contains 13 residues. CDR3 nucleotides: TGTGCCTGGAATTTGGTTTCAGGAAACACCATATATTTT. Translated: CAWNLVSGNTIYF.

CDR3 bases: TGTGCCAGCAGCGTAGGTATAGGGTCTGGAAACACCATATATTTT. It translates to CASSVGIGSGNTIYF. The V and J genes are TRBV9 and TRBJ1-3; D is unclear. The CDR3 extends over 15 amino acids. CDR1 is SGDLS, CDR2 YYNGEE, per germline. V was pared by 0 bases and J by 1 base, with 8 bases between.

The rearrangement links TRBV10-2 to TRBJ1-2, with TRBD1 matching over 9 bases. This CDR3 is 14 amino acids long. Losses at the gene ends were 2 bases for V and 5 bases for J; bases not matched to a gene: 3. Germline lookup yields CDR1 WSHSY and CDR2 SAAADI. The CDR3 coding sequence is TGCGCCAGCAGTGAGGGGGGGACAGGGTATGGCTACACCTTC. The encoded protein is CASSEGGTGYGYTF.